Detailed here is one TCR beta chain. This clonotype was picked up many times. Its antigen is unknown. The sample holds no much larger clone one base away, and base qualities are not on file. The data were taken from a study of regulatory T cells in long-lasting Graves disease (dated by TCRdb to the early 2020s). Looking at the study overall: Antithyroid drugs had been taken for less than 3 months by newly diagnosed Graves' disease patients. This study used TCR sequencing and RNA sequencing of peripheral blood to compare persistent Graves' disease patients against newly diagnosed Graves' disease patients. The study took place in China and was registered as a clinical trial. TCR sequencing covered some 13 persistent and around 20 newly diagnosed Graves' disease patients, some 35 samples in total.

Trimming removed 8 bases from V and 7 bases from J; the gene matches leave 2 bases unexplained. CDR1 and CDR2, looked up from the germline V gene (reference sequence), are LNHDA and SQIVND. The CDR3, cysteine through phenylalanine, is 11 amino acids long. Only CDR3 DNA remains: 33 bases, in frame from the first base. Findings and caveats that apply to the study as a whole: Preferential use of TRBV28, TRBJ1-2 and TRBJ2-5 was observed in persistent disease, whereas TRBV20-1 and TRBJ2-1 were favored in newly diagnosed disease. Persistent Graves' disease patients showed lower TCR Shannon entropy and fewer highly expanded clones than newly diagnosed patients, suggesting clonal expansion. Sequencing and analysis were restricted to the TCR beta chain. The study examined only peripheral blood because the primary lesion, thyroid tissue, could not be accessed. The authors acknowledged the small sample size as a limitation that may reduce accuracy. Patients with persistent disease shared more public clonotypes (around 2,500) than newly diagnosed patients did (966).

Libraries were constructed by multiplex PCR. Sequencing instrument: Illumina HiSeq 4000. CDR3 regions were amplified by Arm-PCR with iRepertoire HTBI primers to construct TCR beta libraries. Before sequencing, the PCR products underwent gel purification. Per the source publication's procedure: Gene usage analysis of CDR3 amino acid clonotypes used the 62 TRBV and 14 to 15 TRBJ segments found across samples. COPE and FqMerger were used to merge the filtered high-quality paired reads into contigs. BLAST was used to align contigs to IMGT TRBV, TRBD and TRBJ reference genes, with CDR3 defined following IMGT. Clonotypes above 0.1% frequency were classified as highly expanded clones. Shannon entropy served as the measure of repertoire diversity, while the Gini coefficient captured V-J evenness. A clonotype found in more than one individual was treated as public. In-frame beta chains were kept once TCRdb had trimmed the public reads at Q25 with fastp and called clones with MiXCR. Here each entry gathers all rows of one CDR3 protein and keeps the most common genes and DNA. V and J calls and clone size were set by TCRdb, not the authors. The sample profile shows hundreds of thousands of distinct CDR3 sequences; around 15% of them were found once. The ten largest clonotypes hold about 18% of the sample.

Explained via the paper, the time point label denotes: newly diagnosed GD, antithyroid drugs for less than 3 months. For both TCR sequencing and RNA sequencing, RNA was extracted from PBMCs in TRIzol. The diagnosis of Graves' disease followed American Thyroid Association guidelines. Patients were recruited from an endocrinology department in Xi'an, China. Each patient gave about 8.1 milliliters of peripheral blood, collected in an EDTA anticoagulant tube. Ficoll Paque Plus density gradient separation was used to isolate PBMCs, and no additional T cell sorting was done. An Agilent 2100 Bioanalyzer and agarose gel were used to check RNA quality, and a NanoDrop 2000 was used to measure RNA concentration. These records were also assigned to another study, of T cells in Graves' hyperthyroidism and ophthalmopathy. The second study also describes: A patient counted as having stable Graves' hyperthyroidism if no progression to ophthalmopathy occurred over 18 months of follow-up. Hyperthyroidism patients were aged 18 to 65 years and newly diagnosed, with disease duration of less than 2 months. Exclusion was applied to patients with uncontrolled infections, other autoimmune diseases, pregnancy or lactation. Diagnoses relied on clinical symptoms, serum thyroxine and TRAb, thyroid ultrasound and orbital computed tomography. The first round of RT-PCR for the TCR CDR3 was performed with the HTBI primer set and the Qiagen OneStep RT-PCR kit. Blood samples also contained most of the expanded thyroid clonotypes (frequency above 0.001), which suggests that blood repertoires may reflect thyroid immune responses. A model built on a 13 V-J signature distinguished ophthalmopathy from stable hyperthyroidism, reaching 85% to 90% sensitivity and about 81% specificity in cross-validation and 80%/75% in testing. In validation, the model predicted progression to ophthalmopathy a median of about 6.5 months before onset, with around 70% sensitivity and around 76% specificity. To identify TCR V-J signatures that set the groups apart, the researchers used a discovery cohort of about a hundred patients, made up of 40 to 45 with Graves' ophthalmopathy and some 56 with stable Graves' hyperthyroidism. An independent validation cohort of under 20 hyperthyroidism patients and 17 patients who later progressed to ophthalmopathy tested prospective prediction of ophthalmopathy. The approximately 90 discovery patients were divided at random into training and test sets in a 7:3 ratio. The study also compared thyroid tissue and blood T-cell repertoires from 5 to 7 Graves' hyperthyroidism patients. After blood sampling, hyperthyroidism patients were treated with methimazole at a starting dose of 30 mg daily, and ophthalmopathy patients were treated with high-dose intravenous methylprednisolone. A second multiplex PCR round built the libraries, followed by size selection and purification. The libraries were sequenced on an Illumina HiSeq2000 using paired-end 100 bp reads. SOAPnuke was used to process the raw data, throwing out any read that contained adapters or uncalled bases, had a mean Phred below 15, or lacked an exact constant-primer or identifier match. High-quality paired reads were merged using COPE v1.2.5, and each unique nucleotide sequence was defined as a clonotype. Clonotypes were aligned to IMGT TRBV, TRBD and TRBJ reference segments using MiTCR v1.1. The analysis was restricted to V-J combinations with a frequency above 0.0001, which together covered roughly 99% of the repertoires. A TCS score was defined as the ratio of F50 (clonal expansion) to E x V (chaos), with BLOSUM62-based TCRdist applied between CDR3 peptides within each V-J. Welch's t-statistics and random forest reduced some 510 V-J features to about 13, which were used in a naive Bayes classifier (R e1071). No statistical method was used to set the sample size in advance, and investigators knew the group allocation. According to the paper, TCR Vbeta CDR3 sequencing was carried out on 135 peripheral blood samples, which came from some 41 ophthalmopathy, approximately 78 hyperthyroidism and roughly 17 progressor patients.

The receptor's source is a woman aged 25 to 45 with Graves disease. Donor details come from another sample of the same person, matched by shared clones. This sample comprised peripheral blood mononuclear cells (PBMCs), obtained at new diagnosis, from a patient treated with antithyroid drugs. This chain joins TRBV19 to TRBJ1-1, with 9 bases aligning to TRBD1. The DNA sequence is TGTGCCAGTGGGGGACAGGGTGAAGCTTTCTTT. The encoded protein is CASGGQGEAFF.